This T cell receptor (beta chain) was identified during a study of Ad26.COV2.S vaccination and SARS-CoV-2 variants. Germline V gives CDR1 LGHNA, CDR2 YSLEER. The V gene end was trimmed by 0 bases and the J gene end by 4 bases; junction bases not matched to a gene: 15. The CDR3 has 19 residues. Sequencing was performed with immunoSEQ multiplex PCR; in TCRdb, only in-frame clones are kept and a portion is missing. This sample yields around 140,000 clones, of which about nine tenths are seen a single time; 5% belongs to the top ten. The rearrangement links TRBV4-3 to TRBJ2-7; TRBD1 matches at 10 bases. The clonotype comes from a human donor who had recovered from COVID-19. The specimen comprised peripheral blood, sampled after recovery from COVID-19. CDR3 in amino acids: CASSQETGQGTLRYYEQYF. CDR3 bases: TGCGCCAGCAGCCAAGAGACGGGACAGGGGACCCTTCGTTATTACGAGCAGTACTTC.